The sequence of this TCR beta chain was determined in a study of low-dose radiotherapy and immunotherapy resistance in tumors. Study-level background: A dose of 0.5 Gy per fraction was delivered to Cohort 1 every 2 weeks, for a total of 6.5 Gy. It was every two weeks, one day before radiation and immunotherapy, that intravenous cyclophosphamide 200 mg/m2 was given.

Germline V lookup: CDR1 SGHRS, CDR2 YFSETQ. V shed 3 bases and J shed 5 bases, with 15 bases lying between them. The CDR3 is made up of 15 amino acids. This clonotype appeared many times. cDNA synthesis used a TRAV/TRBV-specific primer set for both chains. A constant-region primer paired with the V-primer adapter amplified TCRs over approximately 20 PCR cycles. mRNA that had been isolated underwent amplification through in vitro transcription. TCRdb reanalysed the reads using MiXCR and keeps one entry per CDR3 protein. The sample records about 100,000 distinct CDR3 sequences, 20% being singletons. Time point described: after trial treatment. Treatment indicated: LDRT plus nivolumab, ipilimumab, low-dose cyclophosphamide and aspirin (RACIN trial). Donors were administered nivolumab, ipilimumab, aspirin and low-dose cyclophosphamide, together with low-dose radiotherapy.

The TCR was taken from a male donor with prostate cancer. This chain uses TRBV5-1 with TRBJ2-1; D is tentatively TRBD1 or TRBD2 (5 bases each). Here the sequenced sample was PBMCs, taken after low-dose radiotherapy plus immunotherapy. Here the CDR3 reads CASSSITGADNEQFF. The CDR3 nucleotides read TGCGCCAGCAGCTCGATAACCGGGGCCGACAATGAGCAGTTCTTC.